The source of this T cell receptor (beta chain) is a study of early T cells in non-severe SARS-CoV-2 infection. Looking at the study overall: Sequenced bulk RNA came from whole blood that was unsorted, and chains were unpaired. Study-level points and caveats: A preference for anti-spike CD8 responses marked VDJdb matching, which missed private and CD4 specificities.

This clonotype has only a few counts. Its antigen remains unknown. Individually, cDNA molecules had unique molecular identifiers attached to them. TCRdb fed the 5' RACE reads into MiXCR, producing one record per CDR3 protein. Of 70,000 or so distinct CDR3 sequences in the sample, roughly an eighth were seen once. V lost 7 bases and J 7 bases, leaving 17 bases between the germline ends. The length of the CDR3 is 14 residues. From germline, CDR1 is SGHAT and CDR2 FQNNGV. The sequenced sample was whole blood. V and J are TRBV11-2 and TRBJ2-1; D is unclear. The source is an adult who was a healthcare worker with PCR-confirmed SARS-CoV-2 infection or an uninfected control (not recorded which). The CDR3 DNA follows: TGTGCCAGCATGGGCAACCTGCGCAGGAATGAGCAGTTCTTC. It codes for CASMGNLRRNEQFF.